Listed here is a single T cell receptor (beta chain). V shed 8 bases and J shed 2 bases, with 17 bases lying between them. The germline gives CDR1 GTSNPN, CDR2 SVGIG (reference sequence). This CDR3 region has 14 residues. In every patient, relapse followed autologous stem cell transplantation, while exposure to brentuximab vedotin differed. This specimen comes from a study of PD-1 blockade in classical Hodgkin lymphoma. The assay was immunoSEQ multiplex PCR, and TCRdb's table has in-frame clones only and misses some. The sample lists tens of thousands of clones, 81% occurring once. The chain has TRBV30 and TRBJ2-3; D might be TRBD2 (5 bases). The receptor's source is a human donor with classical Hodgkin lymphoma. Sequencing used peripheral blood mononuclear cells (PBMCs), obtained at baseline. The CDR3, as DNA: TGTGCCCGGGCATGGGCGGGCCCCACAGATACGCAGTATTTT. Protein product: CARAWAGPTDTQYF.